Listed below are T cell receptor beta chains from one sample, sequenced in a study of blood T cell repertoires in COVID-19. Sequenced by immunoSEQ multiplex PCR; TCRdb stores in-frame clones only, minus some. The data hold fewer than 300,000 clones, with more than 70% observed a single time. The specimen was PBMCs or T cells enriched from blood (not recorded which). These TCRs come from a woman in her thirties or forties with acute COVID-19. CDR3s include the opening cysteine and the closing phenylalanine or tryptophan. The D gene is left open where the match is weak. Clone size is shown for a subset of rows, as once, few, many or a class of expanded clone.

abundance	v_gene	d_gene	j_gene	CDR3nt	CDR3aa
NA	TRBV7-2	NA	TRBJ2-5	TGTGCCAGCAGCCCCACGTTGGTAGCGAGTCAAGAGACCCAGTACTTC	CASSPTLVASQETQYF
NA	TRBV13	TRBD1	TRBJ2-1	TGTGCCAGCAGCTCCCGGGACAGAGAGCAGTTCTTC	CASSSRDREQFF
NA	TRBV9	TRBD1	TRBJ1-6	TGTGCCAGCAGCGCGGACAGAGGGGGGACAGTTAATTCACCCCTCCACTTT	CASSADRGGTVNSPLHF
NA	TRBV11-2	TRBD1	TRBJ2-7	TGTGCCAGCAGCTCACTCAGGGGGCCCTCCTACGAGCAGTACTTC	CASSSLRGPSYEQYF
NA	TRBV2	TRBD1	TRBJ1-4	TGTGCCAGCAGTGTAATGGGGACAGGGAATGAAAAACTGTTTTTT	CASSVMGTGNEKLFF
NA	TRBV15	NA	TRBJ1-4	TGTGCCACCAGCGGACGTCTGGTGGGGGGTCGAGAAAAACTGTTTTTT	CATSGRLVGGREKLFF
NA	TRBV30	NA	TRBJ1-2	TGTGCCTGGAGGGGGGGCAGCGGGACCACATATGGCTACACCTTC	CAWRGGSGTTYGYTF
NA	TRBV10-2	NA	TRBJ1-1	TGCGCCAGCTCGGGAAACACTGAAGCTTTCTTT	CASSGNTEAFF
NA	TRBV3-1/TRBV3-2	TRBD2	TRBJ2-1	TGTGCCAGCAGCCAAGCAACTAGCGCTCAGACCAATGAGCAGTTCTTC	CASSQATSAQTNEQFF
NA	TRBV10-3	NA	TRBJ1-3	TGTGCCATCAGTGGCGGGACCTCCAGCTCTGGAAACACCATATATTTT	CAISGGTSSSGNTIYF
few	TRBV11-3	NA	TRBJ2-5	TGTGCCAGCAGCCCTAACAGGGAAGAGACCCAGTACTTC	CASSPNREETQYF
NA	TRBV11-3	NA	TRBJ2-1	TGTGCCAGCAGCGAAAGGGGAAGCTCCTACAATGAGCAGTTCTTC	CASSERGSSYNEQFF
once	TRBV19	TRBD2	TRBJ2-1	TGTGCCAGTAGTATTGGTCAAGCGGGAGGGGGCAATGAGCAGTTCTTC	CASSIGQAGGGNEQFF
once	TRBV25-1	NA	TRBJ2-5	TGTGCCAGCAGTGGGGAGATTAGAGGCGAGACCCAGTACTTC	CASSGEIRGETQYF
NA	TRBV29-1	TRBD1	TRBJ1-2	TGCAGCGTTCGGTCAGGGGGTTTCTATGGCTACACCTTC	CSVRSGGFYGYTF
NA	TRBV20-1	NA	TRBJ2-3	TGCAGTGGTCCCAGGGGAGATACGCAGTATTTT	CSGPRGDTQYF
NA	TRBV27	NA	TRBJ1-5	TGTGCCAGTCCCTTGCCGACAGTTTATAGCAATCAGCCCCAGCATTTT	CASPLPTVYSNQPQHF
NA	TRBV27	TRBD2	TRBJ2-1	TGTGCCAGCAGTGTCCTAGCGGGAGTATCAAATGAGCAGTTCTTC	CASSVLAGVSNEQFF
NA	TRBV30	NA	TRBJ2-2	TGTGCCTGGAGTGTACTCGGAGTAGTAGGCACCGGGGAGCTGTTTTTT	CAWSVLGVVGTGELFF
NA	TRBV7-8	TRBD2	TRBJ2-7	TGTGCCAGCAGCTACCGAATAGCGGGCTCCTACGAGCAGTACTTC	CASSYRIAGSYEQYF
NA	TRBV6-5	NA	TRBJ1-2	TGTGCCAGCAGTTACTCTGGAGGGGATGGCTACACCTTC	CASSYSGGDGYTF
NA	TRBV7-3	NA	TRBJ2-1	TGTGCCAGCAGCTTTGGAGGGAGACTCAATGAGCAGTTCTTC	CASSFGGRLNEQFF
NA	TRBV7-2	NA	TRBJ2-3	TGTGCCAGCAGCAAAACTAGAGCCAGCACAGATACGCAGTATTTT	CASSKTRASTDTQYF
NA	TRBV4-2	TRBD2	TRBJ2-3	TGTGCCAGCAGCCGCCCGGGACTAGCCGGCACAGATACGCAGTATTTT	CASSRPGLAGTDTQYF
NA	TRBV7-3	NA	TRBJ1-2	TGTGCCAGCAGCTTGGGCGTCCTGGTGTCTCTCAACTATGGCTACACCTTC	CASSLGVLVSLNYGYTF
NA	TRBV27	NA	TRBJ2-1	TGTGCCAGCAGTTCTGGGCTTTACAATGAGCAGTTCTTC	CASSSGLYNEQFF
NA	TRBV5-4	NA	TRBJ1-4	TGTGCCAGCAGCCTGGACAGATCTGTGGAAAAACTGTTTTTT	CASSLDRSVEKLFF
NA	TRBV20-1	TRBD2	TRBJ2-5	TGCAGTGCCAGTAGGGCTAGCGGGGGGGGAGAGACCCAGTACTTC	CSASRASGGGETQYF
once	TRBV3-1/TRBV3-2	NA	TRBJ1-1	TGTGCCAGCAACCGTGGGGGCGGCACTGAAGCTTTCTTT	CASNRGGGTEAFF
NA	TRBV28	TRBD1	TRBJ1-4	TGTGCCAGCAGTTTACAGGGGGCGGTTGAAAAACTGTTTTTT	CASSLQGAVEKLFF
NA	TRBV27	TRBD2	TRBJ2-1	TGTGCCAGCAGCAAGGAGACTAGCGGATACTCCTACAATGAGCAGTTCTTC	CASSKETSGYSYNEQFF
few	TRBV10-3	TRBD2	TRBJ2-7	TGTGCCATCAGTGAGTCGGGCGGGAGTTCCTACGAGCAGTACTTC	CAISESGGSSYEQYF
NA	TRBV12-3/TRBV12-4	NA	TRBJ1-1	TGTGCCAGCAGACCGGACCGGGATGAAGCTTTCTTT	CASRPDRDEAFF
few	TRBV6-1	TRBD1	TRBJ1-1	TGTGCCAGCAGTGGAGACAGGGGGCAGACTCACACTGAAGCTTTCTTT	CASSGDRGQTHTEAFF
NA	TRBV4-3	NA	TRBJ1-4	TGCGCCAGCAGCCAAGATCCGGGGATTGGGCCGGCAACTAATGAAAAACTGTTTTTT	CASSQDPGIGPATNEKLFF
few	TRBV2	TRBD2	TRBJ2-1	TGTGCCAGCGAGACTAGCGGGGCCGGTGAGCAGTTCTTC	CASETSGAGEQFF
NA	TRBV5-1	TRBD1	TRBJ1-6	TGCGCCAGCAGCTTAGACAGGGGGACGAATTCACCCCTCCACTTT	CASSLDRGTNSPLHF
NA	TRBV6-5	NA	TRBJ1-3	TGTGCCAGCAGTTACAGAGGGATTGGAAACACCATATATTTT	CASSYRGIGNTIYF
NA	TRBV5-4	NA	TRBJ1-4	TGTGCCAGCAGCCCCGGTCTGGACATGAGTAATGAAAAACTGTTTTTT	CASSPGLDMSNEKLFF
NA	TRBV3-1/TRBV3-2	TRBD1	TRBJ1-5	TGTGCCAGCAGCCAAGATTCAACAGGGGGCCAGCCCCAGCATTTT	CASSQDSTGGQPQHF
NA	TRBV18	TRBD1	TRBJ1-2	TGTGCCAGCTCACCCTATCAGACAGGGAGTTTAAACTATGGCTACACCTTC	CASSPYQTGSLNYGYTF
NA	TRBV5-6	TRBD2	TRBJ2-1	TGTGCCAGCAGCCGACTAGCGGGACTCGGATATAATGAGCAGTTCTTC	CASSRLAGLGYNEQFF
NA	TRBV7-9	NA	TRBJ2-7	TGTGCCAGCAGCTTCGAGCACGAGCAGTACTTC	CASSFEHEQYF
NA	TRBV30	NA	TRBJ1-2	TGTGCCTGGAGTTTAGGAGGGAACTATGGCTACACCTTC	CAWSLGGNYGYTF
NA	TRBV19	TRBD1	TRBJ1-1	TGTGCCAGTAGGTTCGGGACAGGGGGCGCGGACACTGAAGCTTTCTTT	CASRFGTGGADTEAFF
NA	TRBV15	NA	TRBJ2-5	TGTGCCACCAGCAGAGACTTAGTTGTTCCAGAGACCCAGTACTTC	CATSRDLVVPETQYF
NA	TRBV3-1/TRBV3-2	NA	TRBJ1-1	TGTGCCAGCAGCCAAGAAAACAGGGACACTGAAGCTTTCTTT	CASSQENRDTEAFF
NA	TRBV5-1	TRBD2	TRBJ2-1	TGCGCCAGCAGCTTGGCGACCGGGACTAGCGGGAGAAGCTCCTACAATGAGCAGTTCTTC	CASSLATGTSGRSSYNEQFF
NA	TRBV10-3	TRBD1	TRBJ1-2	TGTGCCATCAGTGAGTCACAGGGGAACTATGGCTACACCTTC	CAISESQGNYGYTF
NA	TRBV13	TRBD2	TRBJ2-1	TGTGCCAGCAGCTTAGTTCCCGGGACTAGCGGGAGTAGGTATGAGCAGTTCTTC	CASSLVPGTSGSRYEQFF
NA	TRBV27	TRBD1	TRBJ1-6	TGTGCCAGCAGTTTAATTACGACAGGGAATTCACCCCTCCACTTT	CASSLITTGNSPLHF
NA	TRBV10-3	NA	TRBJ2-3	TGTGCCATCGGATTCCGGGACACCTTGACAGATACGCAGTATTTT	CAIGFRDTLTDTQYF
NA	TRBV5-1	TRBD2	TRBJ2-3	TGCGCCAGCAACCTAGCGGGGGAAGGGACAGATACGCAGTATTTT	CASNLAGEGTDTQYF
NA	TRBV5-1	NA	TRBJ1-1	TGCGCCAGCAGCTTGGTAGGCGGTGAAGCTTTCTTT	CASSLVGGEAFF
NA	TRBV6-5	TRBD1	TRBJ2-5	TGTGCCAGCAGCACAGGGGTTGAGACCCAGTACTTC	CASSTGVETQYF
NA	TRBV30	NA	TRBJ2-1	TGTGCCTGGAGTGTACTGAAAGGAGGGCCCTCCTACAATGAGCAGTTCTTC	CAWSVLKGGPSYNEQFF
NA	TRBV6-2/TRBV6-3	TRBD1	TRBJ1-5	TGTGCCAGCAGTAACAGACAGGGGGCGAACCAGCCCCAGCATTTT	CASSNRQGANQPQHF